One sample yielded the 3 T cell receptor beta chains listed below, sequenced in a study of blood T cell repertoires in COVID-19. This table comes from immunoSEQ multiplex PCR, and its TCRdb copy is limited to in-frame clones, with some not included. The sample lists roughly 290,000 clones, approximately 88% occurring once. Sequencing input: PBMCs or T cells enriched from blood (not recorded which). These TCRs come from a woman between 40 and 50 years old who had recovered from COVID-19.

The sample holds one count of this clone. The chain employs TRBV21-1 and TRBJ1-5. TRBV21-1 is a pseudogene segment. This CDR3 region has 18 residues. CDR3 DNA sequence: TGTGCCAGCAGCATAGGTTCCGGTTTTGCCGGGAGCAATCAGCCCCAGCATTTT. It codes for CASSIGSGFAGSNQPQHF.

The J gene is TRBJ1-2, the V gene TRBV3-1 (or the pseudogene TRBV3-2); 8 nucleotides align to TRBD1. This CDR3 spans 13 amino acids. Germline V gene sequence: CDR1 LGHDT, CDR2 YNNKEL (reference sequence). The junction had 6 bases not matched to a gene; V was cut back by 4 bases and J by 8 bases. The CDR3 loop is CASSLRTGTGYTF. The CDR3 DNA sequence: TGTGCCAGCAGCCTTAGGACAGGGACGGGCTACACCTTC.

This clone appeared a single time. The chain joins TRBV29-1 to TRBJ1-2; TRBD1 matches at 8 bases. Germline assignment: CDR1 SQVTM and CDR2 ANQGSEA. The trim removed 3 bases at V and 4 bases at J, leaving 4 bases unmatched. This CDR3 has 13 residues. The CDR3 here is CSVESGGSYGYTF. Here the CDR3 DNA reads TGCAGCGTTGAGTCAGGGGGCAGCTATGGCTACACCTTC.